Each of the 29 T cell receptor beta chains below was sequenced from the same sample in a study of blood T cell repertoires in COVID-19. Generated by immunoSEQ multiplex PCR, the TCRdb table keeps only in-frame clones and is missing some. The sample gives roughly 280,000 clones, nearly 90% of which show up once; approximately 1.8% is in the top ten. Input material: PBMCs or T cells enriched from blood (not recorded which). The origin of the receptors is a woman aged 55-69 years who had recovered from COVID-19.

The rearrangement links TRBV29-1 to TRBJ1-2, with 9 bases aligning to TRBD1. This CDR3 contains 16 residues. Germline assignment: CDR1 SQVTM and CDR2 ANQGSEA. Trimming removed 7 bases from V and 4 bases from J; junction bases left unmatched: 16. CDR3 nucleotide sequence: TGCAGCGCCTGGCCGGGACAGGGCTCATACGGCTATGGCTACACCTTC. This gives the protein CSAWPGQGSYGYGYTF.

This chain connects TRBV24-1 to TRBJ2-3; 12 bases align to TRBD2. The CDR3 runs to 16 residues. With 9 bases clipped from V and 5 bases from J, the junction kept 11 bases outside the gene matches. Germline V CDR1 and CDR2: KGHDR, SFDVKD. CDR3 residues: CATSTSGGDGVDTQYF. Here the CDR3 DNA reads TGTGCCACCTCGACTAGCGGGGGTGACGGGGTAGATACGCAGTATTTT.

This chain uses TRBV15 with TRBJ1-5, with 7 nucleotides matching TRBD1. Unmatched junction bases numbered 13, after V lost 4 bases and J lost 4 bases. Germline V gene sequence: CDR1 LNHNV, CDR2 YYDKDF (reference sequence). The CDR3 extends over 17 amino acids. CDR3 bases: TGTGCCACCAGCACAGGGGGGCCAGGACGGACTAATCAGCCCCAGCATTTT. It specifies CATSTGGPGRTNQPQHF.

V and J are TRBV10-1 and TRBJ2-5; 7 nucleotides line up with TRBD1. The CDR3 runs 14 residues. Trimming took 5 bases from V and 2 from J; bases not matched to a gene: 5. Germline V gives CDR1 WNHNN, CDR2 SYGVQD (reference sequence). CDR3 residues: CASSPGGSQETQYF. The CDR3 region has the DNA TGCGCCAGCAGTCCAGGGGGATCACAAGAGACCCAGTACTTC.

This clone was found once. J is TRBJ2-7 and V is TRBV5-1, with TRBD2 matching over 12 bases. The CDR3 sequence is 16 residues long. The junction had 7 bases not matched to a gene; V was cut back by 1 base and J by 5 bases. CDR1 is SGHRS and CDR2 is YFSETQ in the germline V gene. The CDR3 coding sequence is TGCGCCAGCAGCTTGTGGGCTAGCGGGGGGGAAGACGAGCAGTACTTC. This codes for CASSLWASGGEDEQYF.

The rearrangement links TRBV28 to TRBJ1-3; D may be TRBD1 (5 bases). Per germline, CDR1 MDHEN and CDR2 SYDVKM. The germline V and J ends were trimmed by 2 bases and 4 bases, with 9 bases remaining between them. The CDR3 extends over 14 amino acids. CDR3 coding DNA: TGTGCCAGCAGTTTAGGGCCAGGGGGAAACACCATATATTTT. As protein: CASSLGPGGNTIYF.

This chain joins TRBV6-5 and TRBJ2-7; D is perhaps TRBD2 (7 bases). The V end lost 7 bases, the J end lost 2 bases, and 18 bases lay between the germline ends. CDR1 and CDR2 from the germline V gene are MNHEY and SVGAGI. This CDR3 is 15 amino acids long. The CDR3 DNA reads TGTGCCAGCATTACAGGGCTAGCGGACACCTACGAGCAGTACTTC. This encodes CASITGLADTYEQYF.

This chain connects TRBV5-6 to TRBJ1-1, with D hard to call. The CDR3 totals 14 residues. Germline CDR1 SGHDT, CDR2 YYEEEE. V lost 6 bases, J lost 0 bases, and 12 bases lay in between. The CDR3 protein is CASTPGPLNTEAFF. The CDR3 DNA reads TGTGCCAGCACCCCAGGTCCTTTGAACACTGAAGCTTTCTTT.

The chain uses TRBV24-1 and TRBJ2-7; 10 nucleotides agree with TRBD1. V gave up 8 bases and J gave up 1 base; unmatched junction bases: 1. Germline loops: CDR1 KGHDR, CDR2 SFDVKD. The CDR3 covers 13 residues. In nucleotides, the CDR3 is TGTGCCACCATGGACAGGGGGTCCTACGAGCAGTACTTC. Translation gives CATMDRGSYEQYF.

The V call is TRBV28, the J call TRBJ2-3; the match to TRBD1 covers 9 bases. The CDR3 sequence is 14 residues long. J was trimmed by 1 base and V by 6 bases; bases with no gene match: 2. The germline V gene encodes CDR1 MDHEN and CDR2 SYDVKM. The CDR3: CASRNRGRTDTQYF. The CDR3 region has the DNA TGTGCCAGCAGGAACAGGGGGCGCACAGATACGCAGTATTTT.

J is TRBJ2-7 and V is TRBV5-4; 8 bases map to TRBD2. CDR3 length: 14 amino acids. Germline lookup yields CDR1 SGHNT and CDR2 YYREEE (reference sequence). After removal of 4 bases from V and 4 bases from J, the junction contained 7 bases not matched to a gene. CDR3 bases: TGTGCCAGCAGCAAGAGCGGGAGTGGTTACGAGCAGTACTTC. Translation: CASSKSGSGYEQYF.

This chain uses TRBV30 with TRBJ2-5; 11 bases line up with TRBD2. The CDR3 has 13 amino acids. Trimming at V came to 5 bases and at J to 6 bases, leaving 5 bases not matched to a gene. The germline CDR1 and CDR2 sequences are GTSNPN and SVGIG (reference sequence). CDR3 sequence reads: CAWSLAGGQTQYF. The CDR3 nucleotides are TGTGCCTGGTCCCTAGCGGGGGGCCAGACCCAGTACTTC.

The CDR3 protein is CASSLWGGTYYEQYF. The CDR3 nucleotides are TGTGCCAGCAGCTTATGGGGGGGAACATACTACGAGCAGTACTTC. The chain joins TRBV7-2 to TRBJ2-7; 7 nucleotides align to TRBD2. The CDR3 sequence is 15 residues long. The germline CDR1 and CDR2 sequences are SGHTA and FQGNSA. V dropped 2 bases and J dropped 3; count of bases not matched to a gene: 7.

The gene calls are TRBV28 and TRBJ2-1; D gene ambiguous. Germline CDR1 reads MDHEN; CDR2 reads SYDVKM. This CDR3 is built from 12 residues. V lost 6 bases and J 16 bases, leaving 19 bases between the germline ends. The DNA for the CDR3 is TGTGCCAGCAGCACTACCGACCTTCCGTGCTTCTTC. It is translated as CASSTTDLPCFF.

The DNA of the CDR3 is TGTGCCACCAGTGATTTGGCCGACAGGGATGGCTACACCTTC. Its protein is CATSDLADRDGYTF. The chain links TRBV24-1 to TRBJ1-2; TRBD1 matches 7 bases. Germline V gene lookup returns CDR1 KGHDR and CDR2 SFDVKD. V shed 0 bases, J shed 6 bases, and the junction held 3 bases outside the gene matches. The CDR3 is 14 amino acids.

This sequence joins TRBV6-2 or TRBV6-3 and TRBJ1-4; 11 bases agree with TRBD1. V was clipped by 5 bases and J by 7 bases; unmatched bases: 12. Germline-derived CDR1 and CDR2 are MNHEY and SVGEGT. The CDR3 consists of 17 residues. CDR3 residues: CASSTRDRGETCEKLFF. The CDR3 DNA sequence: TGTGCCAGCAGTACCCGGGACAGGGGGGAAACTTGTGAAAAACTGTTTTTT.

The chain links TRBV2 to TRBJ1-2, with 7 bases lining up with TRBD1. V dropped 4 bases and J dropped 6; count of bases not matched to a gene: 5. Germline V gene sequence: CDR1 SNHLY, CDR2 FYNNEI. The CDR3 extends over 13 amino acids. The DNA of the CDR3 is TGTGCCAGCAGTGGAGACAGGGTCGATGGCTACACCTTC. This sequence encodes CASSGDRVDGYTF.

The chain carries TRBV29-1 and TRBJ1-1; 9 bases align to TRBD1. V trimming: 6 bases; J trimming: 5 bases; junction bases outside the gene matches: 13. CDR1 and CDR2 from the germline V gene are SQVTM and ANQGSEA. CDR3 length: 15 residues. As DNA, the CDR3 is TGCAGCGTCGTGGTTCGACAGGGGGGGAGGACTGAAGCTTTCTTT. Amino acid sequence: CSVVVRQGGRTEAFF.

In the case of this clone: Other nucleotide sequences from this sample produce the same CDR3. The chain uses TRBV19 and TRBJ1-5; 11 bases match TRBD1. The CDR3 consists of 14 residues. Germline assignment: CDR1 LNHDA and CDR2 SQIVND (reference sequence). The V segment lost 6 bases and the J segment 4 bases; nucleotides outside the gene matches: 2. The CDR3 DNA reads as TGTGCCAGTAGCGGGACAGGGGGAAATCAGCCCCAGCATTTT. Its translation: CASSGTGGNQPQHF.

This clone has only a few counts. The CDR3 protein is CASSVVAGEYTGELFF. As DNA, the CDR3 is TGTGCCAGCAGCGTAGTAGCGGGAGAGTACACCGGGGAGCTGTTTTTT. The V and J genes are TRBV9 and TRBJ2-2, with TRBD2 matching over 9 bases. The length of the CDR3 is 16 residues. Trimming at V came to 0 bases and at J to 3 bases, leaving 3 bases not matched to a gene. Per germline, CDR1 SGDLS and CDR2 YYNGEE. Full variable domain (rest looked up from reference TRBV9 and TRBJ2-2): DSGVTQTPKHLITATGQRVTLRCSPRSGDLSVYWYQQSLDQGLQFLIQYYNGEERAKGNILERFSAQQFPDLHSELNLSSLELGDSALYFCASSVVAGEYTGELFFGEGSRLTVL.

The chain employs TRBV3-1 (or the pseudogene TRBV3-2) and TRBJ2-7; maybe TRBD1 (6 bases). CDR1 is LGHDT, CDR2 YNNKEL, per germline (reference sequence). V shed 3 bases and J shed 7 bases, with 13 bases lying between them. The CDR3 loop spans 13 amino acids. In nucleotides, the CDR3 is TGTGCCAGCAGCCAGAAGGGGACACAGGAGCAGTACTTC. This translates into CASSQKGTQEQYF.

The CDR3 region has the DNA TGTGCCAGAAGCTCAAAAGGACAGGGTATTAGGCTAGCGGGGAAGGATACGCAGTATTTT. It codes for CARSSKGQGIRLAGKDTQYF. The chain has TRBV5-3 and TRBJ2-3, with TRBD2 as a possible D gene (9 bases). TRBV5-3 is marked as an open reading frame, function uncertain. The V and J ends lost 3 bases and 6 bases respectively, with 32 bases between them. CDR3 length: 20 amino acids.

The chain employs TRBV24-1 and TRBJ1-2, with 12 bases that match TRBD1. The CDR3 is 17 residues long. With 5 bases clipped from V and 2 bases from J, the junction kept 8 bases outside the gene matches. The germline V gene has CDR1 KGHDR and CDR2 SFDVKD. CDR3 protein: CATSAGTGGLGNYGYTF. CDR3 sequence (DNA): TGTGCCACCAGTGCAGGGACAGGGGGCCTGGGGAACTATGGCTACACCTTC.

The gene calls are TRBV18 and TRBJ1-5, with 8 nucleotides matching TRBD1. The J segment lost 9 bases and the V segment lost 6 bases, leaving 13 bases of the junction unmatched. CDR3 length: 15 residues. Germline V gene sequence: CDR1 KGHSH, CDR2 LQKENI. DNA for the CDR3: TGTGCCAGCTCTCTCCTCGGGACAGGAGATTCGCCCCAGCATTTT. This translates into CASSLLGTGDSPQHF.

The rearrangement links TRBV27 to TRBJ2-1, with a possible D match to TRBD2 (6 bases). This CDR3 region has 15 residues. CDR1 MNHEY and CDR2 SMNVEV come from the germline V gene (reference sequence). The V end was cut by 10 bases, the J end by 0 bases, with 16 bases between. The CDR3 nucleotides are TGTGCCACAAACCGGGACTTGAGCTCCTACAATGAGCAGTTCTTC. Encoded protein: CATNRDLSSYNEQFF.

V and J are TRBV19 and TRBJ2-1, with 9 bases aligning to TRBD2. The CDR3 spans 15 residues. The junction had 5 bases not matched to a gene; V was cut back by 1 base and J by 7 bases. CDR1 and CDR2 from the germline V gene are LNHDA and SQIVND (reference sequence). This CDR3 is CASSIVASGNNEQFF. Here the CDR3 DNA reads TGTGCCAGTAGTATAGTGGCTAGCGGGAATAATGAGCAGTTCTTC.

This clone was found once. The genes are TRBV6-5 and TRBJ1-5; TRBD1 is a possible D gene (5 bases). This CDR3 has 14 residues. Germline-derived CDR1 and CDR2 are MNHEY and SVGAGI. Trimming left V 7 bases short and J 2 bases short, with 12 bases between. CDR3 amino acids: CASTNGGGNQPQHF. CDR3 DNA: TGTGCCAGCACCAACGGGGGGGGCAATCAGCCCCAGCATTTT.

In DNA, the CDR3 is TGTGCCAGCAGCCACAGGGTAAACACTGAAGCTTTCTTT. Translation: CASSHRVNTEAFF. The chain links TRBV6-2 or TRBV6-3 to TRBJ1-1, with a tentative D call TRBD1 (6 bases). Deletions cut 6 bases from V and 2 bases from J, with 10 bases between. The CDR3 consists of 13 residues. Per germline, CDR1 MNHEY and CDR2 SVGEGT.

The chain employs TRBV6-5 and TRBJ2-7, with 8 bases lining up with TRBD2. V trimming: 8 bases; J trimming: 3 bases; junction bases outside the gene matches: 9. The CDR3 is 14 residues long. In germline, CDR1 is MNHEY, CDR2 SVGAGI. CDR3 residues: CASGREADLYEQYF. The CDR3 nucleotides read TGTGCCAGCGGGCGGGAGGCGGACCTCTACGAGCAGTACTTC.